This TCR beta chain is drawn from a study of blood T cell repertoires in COVID-19. In the study overall: The United States, Italy and Spain supplied acute and convalescent COVID-19 samples. From T cells, B-cell-depleted T cells, or PBMCs came the material, which was cDNA or gDNA.

CDR3 length: 14 amino acids. Trimming removed 2 bases at V and 6 bases at J, with 10 bases between. CDR1 MNHNY and CDR2 SVGAGI come from the germline V gene (reference sequence). Original data processing: Researchers report that nucleated cell counts were estimated from reference gene primer amplification. Libraries were prepared by immunoSEQ multiplex PCR; TCRdb keeps only in-frame clonotypes and omits some of them. That table furnishes V, J and clone size, whereas the DNA furnished D and trimming. Of some 57,000 clones listed, roughly nine tenths are singletons. This sequence originates from a man between 60 and 75 years old with acute or convalescent COVID-19. The gene calls are TRBV6-6 and TRBJ2-2; unclear D gene. The sequenced sample consisted of peripheral blood. The CDR3 region has the DNA TGTGCCAGCAGTTACGGTGGAGTAGCCGGGGAGCTGTTTTTT. Translating it yields CASSYGGVAGELFF.